A selection of T cell receptor beta chains follows, all from one sample in a study of blood T cell repertoires in COVID-19. The assay was immunoSEQ multiplex PCR, and TCRdb's table has in-frame clones only and misses some. The data contain tens of thousands of clones, around 85% of them singletons. The sequencing sample was made of peripheral blood. The receptors originated from a man aged 50 to 60 with active COVID-19. Each CDR3 is given with its conserved first and last residue. A D gene is named only where the DNA matches it firmly. Rows may omit the clone size; those that give it use once, few, many or a size class.

15	TRBV19	.	.	TRBJ2-7	TGTGCCAGTACCGGCGGCTCCCGAAGCTCCTACGAGCAGTACTTC	CASTGGSRSSYEQYF
14	TRBV7-2	few	TRBD1	TRBJ2-7	TGTGCCAGCAGCTTACACATGACAGGGGGCGAGCAGTACTTC	CASSLHMTGGEQYF
13	TRBV12-3/TRBV12-4	.	TRBD1	TRBJ1-1	TGTGCCAGCAGCCTAACAGGGGAAATTGAAGCTTTCTTT	CASSLTGEIEAFF
13	TRBV7-9	few	.	TRBJ2-7	TGTGCCAGCAGCCATGACTCGTCCTACGAGCAGTACTTC	CASSHDSSYEQYF
16	TRBV29-1	.	.	TRBJ2-3	TGCAGCGTAGGTAGGGGAATGGATCCCAGCACAGATACGCAGTATTTT	CSVGRGMDPSTDTQYF
13	TRBV7-2	once	.	TRBJ2-7	TGTGCCAGCAGCTTAGGCAGGACCTACGAGCAGTACTTC	CASSLGRTYEQYF
13	TRBV27	.	.	TRBJ2-5	TGTGCCAGCAGTTTCATAGCCGGGGAGACCCAGTACTTC	CASSFIAGETQYF
14	TRBV2	.	.	TRBJ1-2	TGTGCCAGCAGTGTTGACAGCTCTAACTATGGCTACACCTTC	CASSVDSSNYGYTF
13	TRBV3-1/TRBV3-2	once	.	TRBJ1-1	TGTGCCAGCAACAACAGGAGGAACACTGAAGCTTTCTTT	CASNNRRNTEAFF
14	TRBV7-8	.	TRBD1	TRBJ2-5	TGTGCCAGCAGTTGGGACAGGGGGCTTGGGACCCAGTACTTC	CASSWDRGLGTQYF
16	TRBV11-2	.	TRBD1	TRBJ1-3	TGTGCCAGCAGCTACCAGGGGGCCCCCTCTGGAAACACCATATATTTT	CASSYQGAPSGNTIYF
13	TRBV19	medium-sized	TRBD1	TRBJ2-7	TGTGCCAGCCTGGGACAGCCCGACTACGAGCAGTACTTC	CASLGQPDYEQYF
15	TRBV28	.	TRBD1	TRBJ2-1	TGTGCCAGCAGTTTGGGGACAGGGGGTCATAATGAGCAGTTCTTC	CASSLGTGGHNEQFF
14	TRBV6-2/TRBV6-3	.	.	TRBJ1-5	TGTGCCAGCAGTTACGTAGTACCCAATCAGCCCCAGCATTTT	CASSYVVPNQPQHF
16	TRBV4-1	.	.	TRBJ1-1	TGCGCCAGCAGCCAAGGATTTCGGGATCTGAACACTGAAGCTTTCTTT	CASSQGFRDLNTEAFF
14	TRBV5-1	few	.	TRBJ1-5	TGCGCCAGCAGCTTGGACGGGTACAATCAGCCCCAGCATTTT	CASSLDGYNQPQHF
17	TRBV3-1/TRBV3-2	once	.	TRBJ2-6	TGTGCCAGCAGCCATCGAAGACAGGCCTCTGGGGCCAACGTCCTGACTTTC	CASSHRRQASGANVLTF
15	TRBV28	.	TRBD1	TRBJ2-3	TGTGCCAGCAGTCTACAGGGGGCGTCCACAGATACGCAGTATTTT	CASSLQGASTDTQYF
14	TRBV18	.	.	TRBJ1-2	TGTGCCAGCTCACCGACCTCTCGGGGGTATGGCTACACCTTC	CASSPTSRGYGYTF
13	TRBV5-1	.	.	TRBJ1-2	TGCGCCAGCAGCTTGGATGACAGAAATGGCTACACCTTC	CASSLDDRNGYTF
15	TRBV28	.	TRBD1	TRBJ2-7	TGTGCCAGCAGTAGGGACAGGGGGTTAACCTACGAGCAGTACTTC	CASSRDRGLTYEQYF
15	TRBV11-2	.	.	TRBJ1-4	TGTGCCAGCAGCTTAGTCCTTGGGTCGGGGGAAAAACTGTTTTTT	CASSLVLGSGEKLFF
17	TRBV12-1	.	.	TRBJ1-6	TGTGCCAACCAACTCGTCCGAAAGACAGGGAATGATTCACCCCTCCACTTT	CANQLVRKTGNDSPLHF
13	TRBV6-5	.	.	TRBJ1-5	TGTGCCAGCAGTACCTATAGCAATCAGCCCCAGCATTTT	CASSTYSNQPQHF